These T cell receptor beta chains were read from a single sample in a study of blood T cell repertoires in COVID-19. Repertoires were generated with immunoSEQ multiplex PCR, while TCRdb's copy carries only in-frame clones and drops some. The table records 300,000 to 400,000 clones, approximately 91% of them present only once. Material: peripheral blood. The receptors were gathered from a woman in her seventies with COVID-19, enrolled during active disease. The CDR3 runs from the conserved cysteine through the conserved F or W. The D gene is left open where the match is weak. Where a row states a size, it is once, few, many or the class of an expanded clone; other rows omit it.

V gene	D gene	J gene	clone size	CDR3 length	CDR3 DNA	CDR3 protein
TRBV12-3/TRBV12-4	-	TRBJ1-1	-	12	TGTGCCAGCATCGAAAGGGGGACTGAAGCTTTCTTT	CASIERGTEAFF
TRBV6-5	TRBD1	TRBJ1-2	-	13	TGTGCCACCCGGGACAGGGGGCCGGAAGGCTACACCTTC	CATRDRGPEGYTF
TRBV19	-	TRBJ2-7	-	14	TGTGCCAGTAGTATGGGGCTAGCGATTGACGAGCAGTACTTC	CASSMGLAIDEQYF
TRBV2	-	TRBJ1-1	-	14	TGTGCCAGCCGTATAGACGCCGGGGACACTGAAGCTTTCTTT	CASRIDAGDTEAFF
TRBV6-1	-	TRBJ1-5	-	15	TGTGCCAGCAGTGAAACATGGGCCGACGATCAGCCCCAGCATTTT	CASSETWADDQPQHF
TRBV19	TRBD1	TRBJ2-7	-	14	TGTGCCAGTAGTACATGGACAGGAGATTACGAGCAGTACTTC	CASSTWTGDYEQYF
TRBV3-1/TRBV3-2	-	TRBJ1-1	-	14	TGTGCCAGCAGCGCAGGATGGCGGGAAACTGAAGCTTTCTTT	CASSAGWRETEAFF
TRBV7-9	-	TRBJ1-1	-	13	TGTGCCAGCAGATCGACAGGGAACACTGAAGCTTTCTTT	CASRSTGNTEAFF
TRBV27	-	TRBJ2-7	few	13	TGTGCCAGCAGTTACCTACAGGGCCACGAGCAGTACTTC	CASSYLQGHEQYF
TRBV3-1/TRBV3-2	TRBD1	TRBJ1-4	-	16	TGTGCCAGCAGCCAAGACTTGGGCGGGACAGGTGAAAAACTGTTTTTT	CASSQDLGGTGEKLFF
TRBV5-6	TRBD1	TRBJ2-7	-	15	TGTGCCAGCAGCCCTGGACAGGGTTTACTCTACGAGCAGTACTTC	CASSPGQGLLYEQYF
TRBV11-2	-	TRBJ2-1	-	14	TGTGCCAGCAGCTTAATTCCGTTGTACAATGAGCAGTTCTTC	CASSLIPLYNEQFF
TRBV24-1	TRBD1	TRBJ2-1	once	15	TGTGCCACCAGTTCCGGGACAGGGGGCTACAATGAGCAGTTCTTC	CATSSGTGGYNEQFF
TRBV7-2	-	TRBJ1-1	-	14	TGTGCCAGCAGCTTACAGGGCCCGAACACTGAAGCTTTCTTT	CASSLQGPNTEAFF
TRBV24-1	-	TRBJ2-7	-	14	TGTGCCACCAGTGACTCGGCAGGGGTATACGAGCAGTACTTC	CATSDSAGVYEQYF
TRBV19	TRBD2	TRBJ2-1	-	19	TGTGCCAGGGAAGGGCTGGAGACTAGCGGGGGGTTTCTCTACAATGAGCAGTTCTTC	CAREGLETSGGFLYNEQFF
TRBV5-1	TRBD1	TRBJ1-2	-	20	TGCGCCAGCAGCTTACTACCCACCAGGACAGGGGGCGCGAAGAGTTATGGCTACACCTTC	CASSLLPTRTGGAKSYGYTF
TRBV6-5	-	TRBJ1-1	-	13	TGTGCCAGCAAAGGACCCGGAGGCACTGAAGCTTTCTTT	CASKGPGGTEAFF
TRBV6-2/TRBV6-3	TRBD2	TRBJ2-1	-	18	TGTGCCAGCAGTCCCCGACTAGCGGGGGACCTAACCCACAATGAGCAGTTCTTC	CASSPRLAGDLTHNEQFF
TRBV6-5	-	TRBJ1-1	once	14	TGTGCCAGCAAAAAAGGGGGGGATCGCACTGAAGCTTTCTTT	CASKKGGDRTEAFF
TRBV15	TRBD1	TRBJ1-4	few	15	TGTGCCACCAGCAGAGGGGACAGGGCTAATGAAAAACTGTTTTTT	CATSRGDRANEKLFF
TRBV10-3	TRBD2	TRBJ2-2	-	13	TGTGCCATCAGTGAGACTAGCGGCGGGGAGCTGTTTTTT	CAISETSGGELFF
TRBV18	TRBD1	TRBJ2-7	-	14	TGTGCCAGCCTTCTGGGACAGGGGGCGGGTGAGCAGTACTTC	CASLLGQGAGEQYF
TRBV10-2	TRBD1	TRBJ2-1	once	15	TGCGCCAGCAGCCGGGGACAGGGGATCTACAATGAGCAGTTCTTC	CASSRGQGIYNEQFF
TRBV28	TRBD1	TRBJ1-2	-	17	TGTGCCAGCAGTTTATCCCAACCAAACAGGGGAAACTATGGCTACACCTTC	CASSLSQPNRGNYGYTF
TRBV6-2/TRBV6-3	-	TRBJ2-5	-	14	TGTGCCAGCAGCCGCTGGACAGACCAAGAGACCCAGTACTTC	CASSRWTDQETQYF
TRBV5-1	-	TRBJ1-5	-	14	TGCGCCAGCAGCTTGACCGGGGAAGGCCAGCCCCAGCATTTT	CASSLTGEGQPQHF
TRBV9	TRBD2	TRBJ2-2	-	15	TGTGCCAGCAGTAAGCGGGGACTAGATACCGGGGAGCTGTTTTTT	CASSKRGLDTGELFF
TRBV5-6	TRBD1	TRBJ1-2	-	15	TGTGCCAGCAGCTTGAACCCAGACAGGGTCTATGGCTACACCTTC	CASSLNPDRVYGYTF
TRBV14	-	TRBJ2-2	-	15	TGTGCCAGCAGCCGGGGCCGAATTATCACCGGGGAGCTGTTTTTT	CASSRGRIITGELFF
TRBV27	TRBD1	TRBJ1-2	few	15	TGTGCCAGCAGTTTAGGTGTCGACAGGGTCTATGGCTACACCTTC	CASSLGVDRVYGYTF
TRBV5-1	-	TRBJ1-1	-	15	TGCGCCAGCAGCTTCTCGTTAGGGGGGAACACTGAAGCTTTCTTT	CASSFSLGGNTEAFF
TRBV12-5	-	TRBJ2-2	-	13	TGTGCTAGTGGTCCGGTTAACACCGGGGAGCTGTTTTTT	CASGPVNTGELFF
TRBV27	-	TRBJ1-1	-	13	TGTGCCAGCAGGGCAGCCGGGTACACTGAAGCTTTCTTT	CASRAAGYTEAFF